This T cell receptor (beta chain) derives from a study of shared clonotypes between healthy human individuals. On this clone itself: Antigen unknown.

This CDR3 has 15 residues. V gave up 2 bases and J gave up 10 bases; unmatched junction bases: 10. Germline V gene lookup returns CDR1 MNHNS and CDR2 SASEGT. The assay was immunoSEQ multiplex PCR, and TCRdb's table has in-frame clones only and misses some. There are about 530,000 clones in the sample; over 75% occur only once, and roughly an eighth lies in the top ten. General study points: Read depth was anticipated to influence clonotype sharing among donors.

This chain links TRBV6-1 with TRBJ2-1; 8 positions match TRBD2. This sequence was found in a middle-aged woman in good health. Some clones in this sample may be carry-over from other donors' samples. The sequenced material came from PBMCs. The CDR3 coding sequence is TGTGCCAGCAGTGAATTCGGACTAGCCGGATTGGAGCAGTTCTTC. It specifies CASSEFGLAGLEQFF.